This T cell receptor beta chain was recovered during a study of CD8 T cells in ankylosing spondylitis. In TCRdb, the 5' RACE reads were re-called with MiXCR into one record per CDR3 protein. The repertoire has roughly 260,000 distinct CDR3 sequences, over 15% of them found once; the top ten carry roughly 8%. Regarding this clonotype: No antigen is known for it.

Study observations and caveats: Disease-linked clones, CD8+, were relatively rare in peripheral blood. Roughly 8 highly homologous variants made up a TCR beta motif, and this motif appeared characteristic of ankylosing spondylitis blood.

V lost 2 bases to trimming and J lost 7 bases, with 21 bases between them. The CDR3 contains 17 residues. CDR1 and CDR2 from the germline V gene are SGHRS and YFSETQ. The genes are TRBV5-1 and TRBJ2-2; D is perhaps TRBD2 (6 bases). The source of this sequence is a male donor with ankylosing spondylitis or in good health (not recorded which). The sample comprised blood, either unsorted or a sorted T cell fraction (not recorded which). CDR3 in amino acids: CASSFFGVAALDGELFF. Here the CDR3 DNA reads TGCGCCAGCAGCTTCTTTGGAGTAGCGGCTCTGGACGGGGAGCTGTTTTTT.